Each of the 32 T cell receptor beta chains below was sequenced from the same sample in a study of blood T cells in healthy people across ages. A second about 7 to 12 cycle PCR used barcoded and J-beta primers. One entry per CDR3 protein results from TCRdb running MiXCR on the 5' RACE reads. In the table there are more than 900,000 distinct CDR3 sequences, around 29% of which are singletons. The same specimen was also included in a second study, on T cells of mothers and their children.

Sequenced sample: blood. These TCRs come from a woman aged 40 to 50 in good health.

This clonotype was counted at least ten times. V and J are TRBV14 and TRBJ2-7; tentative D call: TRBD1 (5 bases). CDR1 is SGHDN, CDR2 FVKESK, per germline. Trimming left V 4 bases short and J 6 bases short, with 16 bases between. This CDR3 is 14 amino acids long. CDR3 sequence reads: CASSPEARVSEQYF. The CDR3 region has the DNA TGTGCCAGCAGCCCTGAAGCCAGGGTATCCGAGCAGTACTTC.

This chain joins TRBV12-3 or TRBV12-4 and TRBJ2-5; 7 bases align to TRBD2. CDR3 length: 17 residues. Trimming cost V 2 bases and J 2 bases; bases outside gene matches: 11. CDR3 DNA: TGTGCCAGCAGTTTACGAGGACTAGTGGGGCGACAAGAGACCCAGTACTTC. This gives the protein CASSLRGLVGRQETQYF.

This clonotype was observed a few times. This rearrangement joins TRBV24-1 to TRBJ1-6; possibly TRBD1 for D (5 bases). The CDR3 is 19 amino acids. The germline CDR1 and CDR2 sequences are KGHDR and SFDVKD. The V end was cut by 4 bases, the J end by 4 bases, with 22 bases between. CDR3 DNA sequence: TGTGCCACCAGTGAACTGACAGAAATTTGGAAATTATATAATTCACCCCTCCACTTT. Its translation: CATSELTEIWKLYNSPLHF.

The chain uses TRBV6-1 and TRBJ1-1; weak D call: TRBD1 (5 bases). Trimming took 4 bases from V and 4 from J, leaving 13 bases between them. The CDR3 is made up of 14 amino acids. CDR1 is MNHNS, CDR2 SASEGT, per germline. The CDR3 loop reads CASSAGVSGTEAFF. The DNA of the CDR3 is TGTGCCAGCAGTGCGGGGGTATCTGGCACTGAAGCTTTCTTT.

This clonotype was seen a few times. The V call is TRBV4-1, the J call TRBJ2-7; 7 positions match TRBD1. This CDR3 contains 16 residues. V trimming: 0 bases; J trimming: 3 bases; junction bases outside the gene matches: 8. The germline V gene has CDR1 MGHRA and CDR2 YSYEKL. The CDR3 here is CASSQDDREKLYEQYF. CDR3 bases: TGCGCCAGCAGCCAAGATGACAGGGAAAAACTCTACGAGCAGTACTTC.

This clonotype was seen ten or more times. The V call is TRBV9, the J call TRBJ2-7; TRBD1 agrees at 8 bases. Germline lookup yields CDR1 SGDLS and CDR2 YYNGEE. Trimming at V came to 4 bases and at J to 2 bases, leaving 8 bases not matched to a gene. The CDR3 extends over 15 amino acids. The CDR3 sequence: CASSPTDRVTYEQYF. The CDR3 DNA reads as TGTGCCAGCAGCCCCACGGACAGGGTTACCTACGAGCAGTACTTC.

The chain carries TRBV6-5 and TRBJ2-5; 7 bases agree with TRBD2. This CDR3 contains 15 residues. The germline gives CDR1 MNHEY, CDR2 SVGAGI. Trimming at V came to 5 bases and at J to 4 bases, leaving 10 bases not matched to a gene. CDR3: CASSQGLVDLETQYF. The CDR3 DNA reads TGTGCCAGCAGTCAAGGACTAGTCGATCTAGAGACCCAGTACTTC.

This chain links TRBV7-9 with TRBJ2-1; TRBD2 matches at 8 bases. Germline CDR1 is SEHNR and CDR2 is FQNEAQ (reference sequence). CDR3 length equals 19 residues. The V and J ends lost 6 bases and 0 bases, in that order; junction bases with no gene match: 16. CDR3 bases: TGTGCCAGCAGACCACTATTCGGACTAGCAGAGACCTCCTACAATGAGCAGTTCTTC. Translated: CASRPLFGLAETSYNEQFF.

This CDR3 reads CATSDLPGENTEAFF. The CDR3 bases are TGTGCCACCAGTGATTTGCCAGGGGAGAACACTGAAGCTTTCTTT. The chain employs TRBV24-1 and TRBJ1-1; TRBD1 might be the D (6 bases). Germline-derived CDR1 and CDR2 are KGHDR and SFDVKD. Trimming shortened V by 0 bases and J by 1 base, and 8 bases separated the two germline ends. This CDR3 has 15 residues.

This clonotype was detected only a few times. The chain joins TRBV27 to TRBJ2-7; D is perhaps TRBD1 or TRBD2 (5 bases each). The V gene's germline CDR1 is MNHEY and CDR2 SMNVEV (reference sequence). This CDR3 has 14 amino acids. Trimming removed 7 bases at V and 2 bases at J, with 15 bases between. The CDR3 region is CASNRDGDAYEQYF. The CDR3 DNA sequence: TGTGCCAGCAACCGGGACGGGGACGCCTACGAGCAGTACTTC.

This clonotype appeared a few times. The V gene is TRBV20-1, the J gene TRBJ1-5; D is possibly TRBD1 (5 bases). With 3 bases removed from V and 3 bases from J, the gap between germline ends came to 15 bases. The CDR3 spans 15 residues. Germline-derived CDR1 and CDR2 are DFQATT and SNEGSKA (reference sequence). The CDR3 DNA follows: TGCAGTGCTAGTGCTATGGGGGATAACAATCAGCCCCAGCATTTT. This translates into CSASAMGDNNQPQHF.

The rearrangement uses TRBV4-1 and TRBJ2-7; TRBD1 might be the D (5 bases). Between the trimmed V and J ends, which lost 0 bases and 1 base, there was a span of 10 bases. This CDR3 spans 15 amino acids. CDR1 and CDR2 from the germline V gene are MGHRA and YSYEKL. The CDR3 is CASSQERGASYEQYF. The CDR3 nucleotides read TGCGCCAGCAGCCAAGAAAGGGGCGCTTCCTACGAGCAGTACTTC.

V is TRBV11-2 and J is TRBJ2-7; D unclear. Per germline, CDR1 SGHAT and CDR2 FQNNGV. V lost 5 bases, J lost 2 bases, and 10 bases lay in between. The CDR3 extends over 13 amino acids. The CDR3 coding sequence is TGTGCCAGCAGCCAATACCAGACCTACGAGCAGTACTTC. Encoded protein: CASSQYQTYEQYF. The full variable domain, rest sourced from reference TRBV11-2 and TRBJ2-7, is EAGVAQSPRYKIIEKRQSVAFWCNPISGHATLYWYQQILGQGPKLLIQFQNNGVVDDSQLPKDRFSAERLKGVDSTLKIQPAKLEDSAVYLCASSQYQTYEQYFGPGTRLTVT.

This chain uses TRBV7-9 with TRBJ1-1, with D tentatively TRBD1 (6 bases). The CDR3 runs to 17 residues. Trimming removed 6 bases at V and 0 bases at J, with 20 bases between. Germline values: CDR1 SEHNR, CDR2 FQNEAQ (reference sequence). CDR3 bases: TGTGCCAGCAGTCACGACGGACAGACAGACATGAACACTGAAGCTTTCTTT. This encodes CASSHDGQTDMNTEAFF.

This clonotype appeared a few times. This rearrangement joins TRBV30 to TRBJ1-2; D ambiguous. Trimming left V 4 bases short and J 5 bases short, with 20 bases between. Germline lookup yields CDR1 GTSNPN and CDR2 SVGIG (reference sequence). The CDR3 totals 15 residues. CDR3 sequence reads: CAWTRAPSRGYGYTF. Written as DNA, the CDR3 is TGTGCCTGGACTAGGGCCCCTTCGCGTGGTTATGGCTACACCTTC.

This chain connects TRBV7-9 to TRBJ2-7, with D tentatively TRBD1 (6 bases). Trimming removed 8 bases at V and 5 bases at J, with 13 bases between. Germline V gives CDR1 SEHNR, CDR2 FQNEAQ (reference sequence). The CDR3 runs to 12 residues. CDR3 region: CASRTSGDEQYF. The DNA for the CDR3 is TGTGCCAGCCGGACCTCAGGGGACGAGCAGTACTTC.

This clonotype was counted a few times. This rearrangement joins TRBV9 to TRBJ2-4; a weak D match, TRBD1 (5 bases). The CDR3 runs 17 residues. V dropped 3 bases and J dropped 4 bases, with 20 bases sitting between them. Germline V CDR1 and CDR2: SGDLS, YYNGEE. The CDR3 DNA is TGTGCCAGCAGCGCCGGAACCCGGCCAGGGCCGAAAAACATTCAGTACTTC. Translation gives CASSAGTRPGPKNIQYF.

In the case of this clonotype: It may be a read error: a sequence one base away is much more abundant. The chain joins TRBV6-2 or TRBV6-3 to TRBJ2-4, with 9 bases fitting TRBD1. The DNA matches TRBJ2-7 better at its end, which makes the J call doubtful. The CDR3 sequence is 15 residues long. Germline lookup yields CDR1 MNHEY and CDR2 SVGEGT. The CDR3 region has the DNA TGTGCCAGCAGTAAAACGGGACAGGGTTTTGGCGAGCAGTACTTC. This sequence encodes CASSKTGQGFGEQYF.

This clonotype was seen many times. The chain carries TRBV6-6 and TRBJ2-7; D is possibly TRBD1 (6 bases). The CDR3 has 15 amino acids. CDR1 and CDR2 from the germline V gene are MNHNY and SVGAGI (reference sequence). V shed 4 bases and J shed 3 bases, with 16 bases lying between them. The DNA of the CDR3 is TGTGCCAGCAGTTCCCCGGCAGGGGTAGACTACGAGCAGTACTTC. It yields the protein CASSSPAGVDYEQYF.

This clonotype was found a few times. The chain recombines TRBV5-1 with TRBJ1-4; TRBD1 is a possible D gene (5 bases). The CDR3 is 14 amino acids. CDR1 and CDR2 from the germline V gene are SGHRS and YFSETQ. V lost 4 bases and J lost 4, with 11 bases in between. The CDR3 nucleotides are TGCGCCAGCAGCGAGGACACTTTTAATGAAAAACTGTTTTTT. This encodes CASSEDTFNEKLFF.

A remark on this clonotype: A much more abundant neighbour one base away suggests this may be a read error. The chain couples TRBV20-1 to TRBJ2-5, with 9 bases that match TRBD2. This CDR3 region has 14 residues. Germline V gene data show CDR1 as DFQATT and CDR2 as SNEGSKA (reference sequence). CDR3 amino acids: CSADSTSGQEAQYF. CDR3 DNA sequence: TGCAGTGCTGATTCGACTAGCGGCCAAGAGGCCCAGTACTTC.

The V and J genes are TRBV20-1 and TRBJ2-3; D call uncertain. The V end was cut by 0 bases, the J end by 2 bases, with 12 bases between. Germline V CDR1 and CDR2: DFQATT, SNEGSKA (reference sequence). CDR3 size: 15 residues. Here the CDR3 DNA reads TGCAGTGCTAGAGATCTGAGGCAGTACACAGATACGCAGTATTTT. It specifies CSARDLRQYTDTQYF.

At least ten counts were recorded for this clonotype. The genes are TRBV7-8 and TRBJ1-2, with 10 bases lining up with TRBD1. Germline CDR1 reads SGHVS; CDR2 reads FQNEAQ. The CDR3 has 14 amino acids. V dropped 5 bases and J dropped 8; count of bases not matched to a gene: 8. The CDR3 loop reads CASSHSTGGRGYTF. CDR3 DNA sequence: TGTGCCAGCAGCCACTCGACAGGGGGCAGGGGCTACACCTTC.

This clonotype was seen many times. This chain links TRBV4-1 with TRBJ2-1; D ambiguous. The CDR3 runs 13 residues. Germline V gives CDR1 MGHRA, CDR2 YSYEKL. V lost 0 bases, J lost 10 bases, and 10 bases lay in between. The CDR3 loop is CASSQDAAPEQFF. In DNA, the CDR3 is TGCGCCAGCAGCCAAGATGCGGCCCCAGAGCAGTTCTTC.

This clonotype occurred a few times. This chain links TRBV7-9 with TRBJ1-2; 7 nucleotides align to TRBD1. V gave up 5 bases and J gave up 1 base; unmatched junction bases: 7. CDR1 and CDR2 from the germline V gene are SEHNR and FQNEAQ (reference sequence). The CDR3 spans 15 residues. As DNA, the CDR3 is TGTGCCAGCAGCCCAGGGGGACTTCTTAACTATGGCTACACCTTC. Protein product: CASSPGGLLNYGYTF.

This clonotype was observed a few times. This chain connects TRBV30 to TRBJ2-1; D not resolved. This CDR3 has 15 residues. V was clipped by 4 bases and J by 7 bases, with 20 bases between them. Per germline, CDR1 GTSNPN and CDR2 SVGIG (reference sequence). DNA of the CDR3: TGTGCCTGGACACTACAGTCCGCCAGGCGGAATGAGCAGTTCTTC. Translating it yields CAWTLQSARRNEQFF.

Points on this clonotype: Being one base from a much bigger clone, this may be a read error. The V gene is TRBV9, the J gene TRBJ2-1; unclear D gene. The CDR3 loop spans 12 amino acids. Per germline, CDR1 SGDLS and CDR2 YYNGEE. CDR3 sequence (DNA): TGTGTCAGCAGTCGGGCCTCCAATGAGCAGTTCTTC. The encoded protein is CVSSRASNEQFF.

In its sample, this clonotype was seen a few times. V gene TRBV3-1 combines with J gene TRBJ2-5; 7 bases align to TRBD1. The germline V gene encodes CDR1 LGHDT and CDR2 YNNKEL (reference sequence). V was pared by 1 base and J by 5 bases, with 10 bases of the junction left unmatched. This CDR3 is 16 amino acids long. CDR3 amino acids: CASSQGYGTVGETQYF. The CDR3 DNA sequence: TGTGCCAGCAGCCAAGGTTACGGGACAGTAGGGGAGACCCAGTACTTC.

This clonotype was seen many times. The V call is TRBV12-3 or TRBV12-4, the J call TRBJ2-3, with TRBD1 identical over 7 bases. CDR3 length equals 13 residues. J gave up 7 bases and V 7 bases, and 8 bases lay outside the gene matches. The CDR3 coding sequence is TGTGCCAGCACCAACAACAGGGGATATACGCAGTATTTT. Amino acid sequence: CASTNNRGYTQYF.

The CDR3 DNA is TGTGCCAGCAGCACACTACAGACAGGGCTACCCTCTGGAAACACCATATATTTT. Translating it yields CASSTLQTGLPSGNTIYF. V usage is TRBV7-2 and J usage is TRBJ1-3; 7 bases line up with TRBD1. Germline-derived CDR1 and CDR2 are SGHTA and FQGNSA. This CDR3 has 18 residues. V shed 5 bases, J shed 0 bases, and the junction held 13 bases outside the gene matches.

The CDR3 loop is CASSLAFGSTEAFF. As DNA, the CDR3 is TGTGCCAGCAGCTTAGCTTTTGGCAGCACTGAAGCTTTCTTT. The rearrangement joins TRBV11-2 to TRBJ1-1; D remains ambiguous. The CDR3 spans 14 residues. Germline assignment: CDR1 SGHAT and CDR2 FQNNGV. The V end was cut by 1 base, the J end by 4 bases, with 10 bases between.

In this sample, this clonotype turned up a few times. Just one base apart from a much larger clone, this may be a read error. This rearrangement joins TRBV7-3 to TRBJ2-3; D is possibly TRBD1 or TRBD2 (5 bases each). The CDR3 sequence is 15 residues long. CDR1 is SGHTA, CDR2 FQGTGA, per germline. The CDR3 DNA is TGTGCCTGCAGACAGTACGGGGTACACACAGATACGCAGTATTTT. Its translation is CACRQYGVHTDTQYF.